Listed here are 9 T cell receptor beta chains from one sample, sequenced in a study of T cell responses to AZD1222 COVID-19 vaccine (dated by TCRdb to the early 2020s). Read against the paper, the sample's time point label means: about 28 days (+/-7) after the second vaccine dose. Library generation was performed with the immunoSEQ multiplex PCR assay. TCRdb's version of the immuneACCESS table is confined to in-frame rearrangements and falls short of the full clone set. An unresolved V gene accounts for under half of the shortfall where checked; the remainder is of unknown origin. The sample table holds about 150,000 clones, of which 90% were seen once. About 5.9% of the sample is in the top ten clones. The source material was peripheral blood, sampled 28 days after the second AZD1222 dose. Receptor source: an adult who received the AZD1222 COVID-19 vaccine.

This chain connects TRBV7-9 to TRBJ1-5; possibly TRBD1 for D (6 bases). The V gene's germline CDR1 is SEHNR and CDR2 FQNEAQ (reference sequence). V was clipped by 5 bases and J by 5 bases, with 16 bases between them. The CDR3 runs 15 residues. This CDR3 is CASSLDGQSHQPQHF. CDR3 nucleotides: TGTGCCAGCAGCCTAGACGGACAGAGCCATCAGCCCCAGCATTTT.

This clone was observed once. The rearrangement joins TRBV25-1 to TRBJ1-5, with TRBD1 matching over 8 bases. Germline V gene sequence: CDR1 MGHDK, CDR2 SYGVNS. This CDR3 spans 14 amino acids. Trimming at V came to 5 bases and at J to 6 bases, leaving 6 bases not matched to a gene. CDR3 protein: CASSSGGGGQPQHF. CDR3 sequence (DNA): TGTGCCAGCAGTTCAGGGGGCGGCGGTCAGCCCCAGCATTTT. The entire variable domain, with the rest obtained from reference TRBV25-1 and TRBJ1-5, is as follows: EADIYQTPRYLVIGTGKKITLECSQTMGHDKMYWYQQDPGMELHLIHYSYGVNSTEKGDLSSESTVSRIRTEHFPLTLESARPSHTSQYLCASSSGGGGQPQHFGDGTRLSIL.

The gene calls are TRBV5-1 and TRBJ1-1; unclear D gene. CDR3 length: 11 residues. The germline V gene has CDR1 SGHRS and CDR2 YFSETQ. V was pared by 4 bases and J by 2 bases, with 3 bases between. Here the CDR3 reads CASSENTEAFF. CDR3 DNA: TGCGCCAGCAGCGAAAACACTGAAGCTTTCTTT.

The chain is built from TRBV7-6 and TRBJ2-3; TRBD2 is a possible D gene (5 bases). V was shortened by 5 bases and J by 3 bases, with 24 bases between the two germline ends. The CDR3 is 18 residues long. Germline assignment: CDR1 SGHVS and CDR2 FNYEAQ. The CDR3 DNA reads TGTGCCAGCAGCCCGGCAATTCCTGGGCTAGCAGTTACAGATACGCAGTATTTT. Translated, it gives CASSPAIPGLAVTDTQYF.

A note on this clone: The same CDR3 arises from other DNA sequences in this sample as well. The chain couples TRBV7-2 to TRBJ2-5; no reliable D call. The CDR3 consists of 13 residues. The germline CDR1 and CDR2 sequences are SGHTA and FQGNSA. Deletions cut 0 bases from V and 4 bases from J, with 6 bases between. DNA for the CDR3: TGTGCCAGCAGCTTAGCGGGCAGAGAGACCCAGTACTTC. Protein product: CASSLAGRETQYF.

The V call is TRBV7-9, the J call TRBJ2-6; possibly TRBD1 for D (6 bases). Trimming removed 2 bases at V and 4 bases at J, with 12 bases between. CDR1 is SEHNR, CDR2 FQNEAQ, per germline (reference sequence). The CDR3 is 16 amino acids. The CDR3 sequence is CASSLYLGTGANVLTF. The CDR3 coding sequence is TGTGCCAGCAGCTTATATCTCGGGACAGGGGCCAACGTCCTGACTTTC.

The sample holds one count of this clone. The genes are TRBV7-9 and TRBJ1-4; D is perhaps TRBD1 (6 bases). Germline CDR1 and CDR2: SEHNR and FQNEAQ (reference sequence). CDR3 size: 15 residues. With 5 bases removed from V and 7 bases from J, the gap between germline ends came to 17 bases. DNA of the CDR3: TGTGCCAGCAGCCCGACAGGCGGTCGGGTTGAAAAACTGTTTTTT. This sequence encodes CASSPTGGRVEKLFF.

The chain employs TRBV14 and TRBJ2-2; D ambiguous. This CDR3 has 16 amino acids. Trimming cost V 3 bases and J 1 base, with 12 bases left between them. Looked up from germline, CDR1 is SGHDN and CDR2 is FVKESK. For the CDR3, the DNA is TGTGCCAGCAGCCATTCTCTTAGGCGGAACACCGGGGAGCTGTTTTTT. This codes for CASSHSLRRNTGELFF.

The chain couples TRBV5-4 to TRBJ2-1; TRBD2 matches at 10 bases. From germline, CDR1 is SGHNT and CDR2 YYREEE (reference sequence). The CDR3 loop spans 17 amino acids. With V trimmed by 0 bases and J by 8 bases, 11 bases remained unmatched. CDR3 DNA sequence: TGTGCCAGCAGCTTGGGCTGGGAACTAGCGGGATTCGATGAGCAGTTCTTC. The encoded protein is CASSLGWELAGFDEQFF.